These 3 T cell receptor beta chains were sequenced from one sample in a study of naive and memory T cell subsets. General study points: Naive repertoires, especially CD8, held a few larger clonotypes, possibly memory cells re-expressing CD45RA.

No cognate antigen is known for these TCRs. Both TRBC1 and TRBC2 were covered by a beta constant-region primer of two equimolar oligonucleotides. Nested alpha and beta constant-region primers with the SP2 primer drove four PCR rounds on ligated cDNA. MiXCR, run by TCRdb on the UMI-ligation and nested PCR reads, gives a single entry per CDR3 protein. The sample yields 130,000 to 150,000 distinct CDR3 sequences, roughly 20% seen once. Sequencing was carried out using naive CD4+ T cells from blood. These receptors were obtained from a human donor in good health.

The genes are TRBV28 and TRBJ1-2, with D possibly being TRBD1 (5 bases). CDR3 length: 13 residues. In germline, CDR1 is MDHEN, CDR2 SYDVKM. Trimming shortened V by 5 bases and J by 8 bases, and 15 bases separated the two germline ends. The CDR3 is CASSRDSTMGYTF. DNA of the CDR3: TGTGCCAGCAGTCGCGACAGTACTATGGGCTACACCTTC.

At least ten counts were recorded for this clonotype. V gene TRBV11-2 combines with J gene TRBJ1-1; D unclear. Germline CDR1 reads SGHAT; CDR2 reads FQNNGV. V was cut by 0 bases and J by 1 base, with 3 bases left in between. The CDR3 consists of 13 residues. The CDR3 bases are TGTGCCAGCAGCTTAGATTGGAACACTGAAGCTTTCTTT. This encodes CASSLDWNTEAFF.

This clonotype has just a few counts. The V call is TRBV2, the J call TRBJ1-1, with TRBD1 matching over 8 bases. Germline V CDR1 and CDR2: SNHLY, FYNNEI. With V trimmed by 5 bases and J by 7 bases, 12 bases remained unmatched. CDR3 length: 15 amino acids. The CDR3 nucleotides are TGTGCCAGCAGTTACCTAGGACAGGGAAGGGATGAAGCTTTCTTT. This sequence encodes CASSYLGQGRDEAFF.